This TCR beta chain was captured in a study of blood T cell repertoires in COVID-19. For the study at large: Sources were T cells, B-cell-depleted T cells, or PBMCs; the material itself was cDNA or gDNA.

The assay was immunoSEQ multiplex PCR, and TCRdb's table has in-frame clones only and misses some. The sample lists about 82,000 clones, around four fifths occurring once. V dropped 8 bases and J dropped 8 bases, with 10 bases sitting between them. Germline V gives CDR1 LGHNT, CDR2 FRNRAP. This CDR3 is built from 11 residues. Followed over time, Seattle patients had been enrolled while infection was active. Specimen: peripheral blood. The chain combines TRBV12-5 with TRBJ2-1; D may be TRBD2 (6 bases). This receptor was taken from a man in his fifties or sixties with COVID-19, enrolled during active disease. The CDR3 DNA sequence: TGTGCTAGTCGACTAGACCATGAGCAGTTCTTC. Its translation: CASRLDHEQFF.